This T cell receptor beta chain was profiled in a study of identical twins. All donors comprised healthy Caucasians. TCRdb reanalysed the 5' RACE reads using MiXCR and keeps one entry per CDR3 protein. The table records about 200,000 distinct CDR3 sequences, under 12% of them present only once. This clonotype has at least ten counts. One end of the junction is discordant with germline, which a read error may explain. This receptor was obtained from a man in his fifties or sixties in good health. The sequenced material came from memory T cells sorted from blood.

The CDR3 DNA reads as TGCAGTGCCAGAGATGGGGGGAACACTGAAGCTTTCTTT. Translating gives CSARDGGNTEAFF. The V call is TRBV20-1, the J call TRBJ1-1, with D possibly being TRBD1 (5 bases). Germline V CDR1 and CDR2: DFQATT, SNEGSKA (reference sequence). The CDR3 spans 13 residues.